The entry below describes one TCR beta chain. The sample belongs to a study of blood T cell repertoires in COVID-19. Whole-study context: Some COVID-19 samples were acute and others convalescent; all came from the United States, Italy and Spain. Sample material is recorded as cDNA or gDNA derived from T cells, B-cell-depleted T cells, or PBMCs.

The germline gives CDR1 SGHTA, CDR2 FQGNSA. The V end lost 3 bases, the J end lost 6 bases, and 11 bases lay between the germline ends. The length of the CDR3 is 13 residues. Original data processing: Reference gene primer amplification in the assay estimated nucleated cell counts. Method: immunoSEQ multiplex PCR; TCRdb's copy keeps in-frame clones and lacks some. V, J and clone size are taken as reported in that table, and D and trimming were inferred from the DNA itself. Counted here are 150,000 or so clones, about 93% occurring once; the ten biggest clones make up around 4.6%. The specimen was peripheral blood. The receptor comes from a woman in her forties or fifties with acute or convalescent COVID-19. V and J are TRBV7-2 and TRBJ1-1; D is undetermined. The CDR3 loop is CASSFPGGAEAFF. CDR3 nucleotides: TGTGCCAGCAGCTTCCCGGGAGGCGCTGAAGCTTTCTTT.